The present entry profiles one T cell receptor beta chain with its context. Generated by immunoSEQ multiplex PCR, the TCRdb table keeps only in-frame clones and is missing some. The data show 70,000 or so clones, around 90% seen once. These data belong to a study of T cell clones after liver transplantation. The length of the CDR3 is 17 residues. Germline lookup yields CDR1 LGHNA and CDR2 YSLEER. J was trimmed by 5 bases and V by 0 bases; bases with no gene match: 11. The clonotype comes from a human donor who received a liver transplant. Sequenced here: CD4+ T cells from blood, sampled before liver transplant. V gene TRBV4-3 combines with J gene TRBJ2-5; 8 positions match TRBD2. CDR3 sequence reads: CASSQDLGSGIAETQYF. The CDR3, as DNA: TGCGCCAGCAGCCAAGATCTTGGTAGCGGGATTGCGGAGACCCAGTACTTC.